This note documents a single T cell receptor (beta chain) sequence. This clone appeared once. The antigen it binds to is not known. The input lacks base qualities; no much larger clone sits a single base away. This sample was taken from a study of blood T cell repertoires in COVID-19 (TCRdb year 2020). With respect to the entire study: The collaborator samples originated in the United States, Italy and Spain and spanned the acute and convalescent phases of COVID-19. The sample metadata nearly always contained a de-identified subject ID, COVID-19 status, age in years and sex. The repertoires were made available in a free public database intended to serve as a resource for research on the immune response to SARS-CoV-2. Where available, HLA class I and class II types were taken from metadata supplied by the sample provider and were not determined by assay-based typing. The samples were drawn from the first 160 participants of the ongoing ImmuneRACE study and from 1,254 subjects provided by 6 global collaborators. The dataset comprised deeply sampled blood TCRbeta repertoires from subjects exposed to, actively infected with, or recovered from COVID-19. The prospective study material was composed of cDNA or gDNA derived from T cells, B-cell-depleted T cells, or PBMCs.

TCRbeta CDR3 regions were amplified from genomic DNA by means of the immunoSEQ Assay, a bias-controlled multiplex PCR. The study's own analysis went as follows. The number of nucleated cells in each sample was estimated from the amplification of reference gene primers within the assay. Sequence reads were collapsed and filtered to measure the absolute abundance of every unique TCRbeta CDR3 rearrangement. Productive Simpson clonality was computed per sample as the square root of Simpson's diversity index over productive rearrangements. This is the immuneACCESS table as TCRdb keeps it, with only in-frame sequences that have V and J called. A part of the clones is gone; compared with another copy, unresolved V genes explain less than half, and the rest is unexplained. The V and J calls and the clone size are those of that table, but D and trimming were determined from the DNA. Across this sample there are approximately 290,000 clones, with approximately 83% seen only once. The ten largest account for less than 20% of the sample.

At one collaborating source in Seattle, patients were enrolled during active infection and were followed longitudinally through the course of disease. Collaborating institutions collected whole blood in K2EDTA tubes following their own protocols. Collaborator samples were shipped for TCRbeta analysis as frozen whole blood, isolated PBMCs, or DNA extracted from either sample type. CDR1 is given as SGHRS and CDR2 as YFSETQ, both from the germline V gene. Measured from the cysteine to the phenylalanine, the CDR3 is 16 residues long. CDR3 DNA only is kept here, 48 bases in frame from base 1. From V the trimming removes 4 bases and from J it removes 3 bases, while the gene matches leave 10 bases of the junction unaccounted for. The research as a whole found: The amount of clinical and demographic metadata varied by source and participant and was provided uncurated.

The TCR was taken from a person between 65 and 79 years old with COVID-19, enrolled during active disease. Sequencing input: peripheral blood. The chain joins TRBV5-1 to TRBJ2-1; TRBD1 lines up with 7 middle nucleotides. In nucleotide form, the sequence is TGCGCCAGCAGCATTACTCCCGGGACAGACTACAATGAGCAGTTCTTC. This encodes CASSITPGTDYNEQFF. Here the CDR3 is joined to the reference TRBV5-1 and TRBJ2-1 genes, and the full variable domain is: KAGVTQTPRYLIKTRGQQVTLSCSPISGHRSVSWYQQTPGQGLQFLFEYFSETQRNKGNFPGRFSGRQFSNSRSEMNVSTLELGDSALYLCASSITPGTDYNEQFFGPGTRLTVL.